This is a list of T cell receptor beta chains from one sample in a study of glioma-infiltrating T cells after dendritic cell vaccination. Clones were read by immunoSEQ multiplex PCR, and TCRdb kept only the in-frame ones, dropping some. The data show 99,000 or so clones, about 90% seen once. The sample consisted of blood, taken after dendritic cell vaccination. The receptors stem from a human donor with glioblastoma. CDR3s include the opening cysteine and the closing phenylalanine or tryptophan. The D gene is left open where the match is weak. Not all rows give a size; the values are once, few, many and, for expanded clones, a class.

clone_size d_call j_call v_call cdr3_aa cdr3_nt
NA TRBD1 TRBJ1-6 TRBV10-3 CAIGTGDNSPLHF TGTGCCATCGGGACAGGCGATAATTCACCCCTCCACTTT
many TRBD1 TRBJ1-1 TRBV29-1 CSVWTGGFTEAFF TGCAGCGTATGGACAGGGGGCTTCACTGAAGCTTTCTTT
NA TRBD1 TRBJ2-2 TRBV4-1 CASSQNQGALTGELFF TGCGCCAGCAGCCAGAACCAGGGGGCTTTGACCGGGGAGCTGTTTTTT
NA NA TRBJ2-3 TRBV5-1 CASSTQGFRTDTQYF TGCGCCAGCAGCACACAGGGTTTTCGCACAGATACGCAGTATTTT
NA NA TRBJ2-2 TRBV6-5 CASSYSDRVTGELFF TGTGCCAGCAGTTACTCGGACAGAGTCACCGGGGAGCTGTTTTTT
NA NA TRBJ1-5 TRBV6-1 CASNARDNNQPQHF TGTGCCAGCAACGCCCGGGACAACAATCAGCCCCAGCATTTT
NA NA TRBJ2-2 TRBV30 CAWSVRQAGTGELFF TGTGCCTGGAGTGTACGGCAGGCGGGCACCGGGGAGCTGTTTTTT
NA TRBD2 TRBJ2-7 TRBV7-2 CASSLAPLAAYEQYF TGTGCCAGCAGCTTAGCGCCCCTAGCGGCCTACGAGCAGTACTTC
NA NA TRBJ1-1 TRBV30 CAWSSQATNTEAFF TGTGCCTGGAGTTCTCAGGCCACGAACACTGAAGCTTTCTTT
NA TRBD2 TRBJ2-1 TRBV6-1 CASSVELAVGEQFF TGTGCCAGCAGTGTGGAACTAGCGGTTGGTGAGCAGTTCTTC
NA TRBD1 TRBJ2-5 TRBV18 CASSPDRGRWETQYF TGTGCCAGCTCACCCGACAGGGGGCGATGGGAGACCCAGTACTTC
NA NA TRBJ2-5 TRBV29-1 CSVEPRQYETQYF TGCAGCGTTGAGCCCAGACAATACGAGACCCAGTACTTC
few TRBD2 TRBJ2-1 TRBV9 CASSVGGGGTYNEQFF TGTGCCAGCAGCGTAGGTGGCGGGGGTACATACAATGAGCAGTTCTTC
NA NA TRBJ2-3 TRBV5-1 CASSSDGVGTDTQYF TGCGCCAGCAGCTCCGATGGTGTAGGCACAGATACGCAGTATTTT
NA NA TRBJ2-2 TRBV6-1 CASSEERAGELFF TGTGCCAGCAGTGAAGAGAGGGCCGGGGAGCTGTTTTTT
NA TRBD1 TRBJ2-7 TRBV9 CASSVGPHGTGVSEQYF TGTGCCAGCAGCGTAGGGCCCCACGGGACAGGGGTGAGCGAGCAGTACTTC
NA TRBD2 TRBJ2-1 TRBV6-1 CASSGTSGSYNEQFF TGTGCCAGCAGTGGGACTAGCGGCTCCTACAATGAGCAGTTCTTC
NA NA TRBJ2-6 TRBV7-3 CASSLGPNGANVLTF TGTGCCAGCAGCTTAGGTCCTAACGGGGCCAACGTCCTGACTTTC
NA TRBD2 TRBJ2-5 TRBV14 CASSQGLAGAETQYF TGTGCCAGCAGCCAGGGACTAGCGGGGGCGGAGACCCAGTACTTC
NA TRBD2 TRBJ2-7 TRBV7-6 CASSPGTTAYEQYF TGTGCCAGCAGCCCCGGGACTACAGCCTACGAGCAGTACTTC
NA TRBD2 TRBJ2-1 TRBV4-2 CASSRRESYNEQFF TGTGCCAGCAGCCGGCGGGAGTCCTACAATGAGCAGTTCTTC
NA NA TRBJ2-5 TRBV11-3 CASSLTFQETQYF TGTGCCAGCAGCCTCACTTTCCAAGAGACCCAGTACTTC
NA TRBD1 TRBJ1-1 TRBV5-1 CASSFTGQLNTEAFF TGCGCCAGCAGCTTTACGGGACAGTTGAACACTGAAGCTTTCTTT
NA TRBD1 TRBJ2-7 TRBV30 CAWSVQGDYEQYF TGTGCCTGGAGTGTACAGGGGGACTACGAGCAGTACTTC
few TRBD1 TRBJ2-2 TRBV7-9 CASSLTGDAGELFF TGTGCCAGCAGCCTTACAGGGGACGCCGGGGAGCTGTTTTTT
NA TRBD2 TRBJ2-4 TRBV4-1 CASSQGLAGGVDIQYF TGCGCCAGCAGCCAGGGACTAGCGGGGGGGGTCGACATTCAGTACTTC
few NA TRBJ1-2 TRBV5-1 CASSPEGRRDGYTF TGCGCCAGCAGCCCGGAAGGGCGCAGGGATGGCTACACCTTC
once TRBD1 TRBJ1-2 TRBV5-6 CASSWGQGSGYTF TGTGCCAGCAGCTGGGGACAGGGTTCTGGCTACACCTTC
NA TRBD1 TRBJ2-3 TRBV4-1 CASSLRQGTDTQYF TGCGCCAGCAGCCTCCGACAGGGGACAGATACGCAGTATTTT
NA NA TRBJ2-3 TRBV19 CASGVRGSDTQYF TGTGCCAGCGGGGTTCGGGGGTCAGATACGCAGTATTTT
NA NA TRBJ2-5 TRBV2 CASQGSQETQYF TGTGCCAGTCAGGGGTCTCAAGAGACCCAGTACTTC
NA NA TRBJ2-2 TRBV9 CASSDINTGELFF TGTGCCAGCAGCGACATTAACACCGGGGAGCTGTTTTTT
NA NA TRBJ1-5 TRBV6-4 CAISDPGNQPQHF TGTGCCATCAGTGACCCCGGGAATCAGCCCCAGCATTTT
once NA TRBJ2-7 TRBV7-6 CASSPGLGGYEQYF TGTGCCAGCAGCCCTGGACTAGGGGGCTACGAGCAGTACTTC
NA NA TRBJ1-2 TRBV15 CATSRDLLNYGYTF TGTGCCACCAGCAGAGATTTGTTAAACTATGGCTACACCTTC
NA TRBD2 TRBJ2-1 TRBV5-4 CASSLASGGADEQFF TGTGCCAGCAGCTTGGCTAGCGGGGGGGCCGATGAGCAGTTCTTC
few NA TRBJ1-1 TRBV5-1 CASSLSGANTEAFF TGCGCCAGCAGCCTCTCGGGAGCGAACACTGAAGCTTTCTTT
once TRBD1 TRBJ1-1 TRBV7-2 CASSLGQGAREAFF TGTGCCAGCAGCTTGGGACAGGGGGCCCGCGAAGCTTTCTTT
NA NA TRBJ1-1 TRBV10-1 CASSRDRTGEAFF TGCGCCAGCAGCCGAGACAGGACTGGTGAAGCTTTCTTT
NA TRBD2 TRBJ2-2 TRBV5-1 CASSLMASGGTGELFF TGCGCCAGCAGCTTGATGGCTAGCGGGGGCACCGGGGAGCTGTTTTTT
NA NA TRBJ2-7 TRBV6-6 CASSPNRVYEQYF TGTGCCAGCAGCCCCAACAGGGTCTACGAGCAGTACTTC
NA TRBD1 TRBJ1-2 TRBV7-9 CASRSFRDSNYGYTF TGTGCCAGCAGGTCTTTCCGGGACAGTAACTATGGCTACACCTTC
NA TRBD1 TRBJ1-1 TRBV5-1 CASSSSGTANTEAFF TGCGCCAGCAGCAGCTCCGGGACAGCTAACACTGAAGCTTTCTTT
NA TRBD2 TRBJ2-3 TRBV6-1 CASGTSGSTDTQYF TGTGCCAGCGGGACTAGCGGGAGCACAGATACGCAGTATTTT
NA TRBD1 TRBJ2-7 TRBV2 CASSAEGQFYEQYF TGTGCCAGCAGTGCAGAGGGACAGTTCTACGAGCAGTACTTC
NA NA TRBJ1-1 TRBV10-1 CASTLLVGGGNEVTEAFF TGCGCCAGCACTCTTTTGGTTGGGGGGGGCAATGAAGTAACTGAAGCTTTCTTT
NA TRBD2 TRBJ2-2 TRBV18 CASSPPAGGTGELFF TGTGCCAGCTCACCACCGGCGGGGGGCACCGGGGAGCTGTTTTTT
few NA TRBJ2-1 TRBV7-8 CASSSTASSGVSNEQFF TGTGCCAGCAGCTCGACCGCTTCCTCGGGAGTTAGTAATGAGCAGTTCTTC
NA NA TRBJ2-3 TRBV7-9 CASSGLAGFIRGTDTQYF TGTGCCAGCAGCGGACTTGCGGGATTTATTAGGGGTACAGATACGCAGTATTTT
few NA TRBJ2-7 TRBV5-1 CASSLGAGPREQYF TGCGCCAGCAGCTTGGGGGCAGGGCCCCGCGAGCAGTACTTC
NA TRBD1 TRBJ1-6 TRBV5-1 CASRGTGGYNSPLHF TGCGCCAGCCGGGGGACAGGGGGCTATAATTCACCCCTCCACTTT
once NA TRBJ1-3 TRBV12-5 CASGLPPFGSGNTIYF TGTGCTAGTGGTTTGCCACCCTTCGGCTCTGGAAACACCATATATTTT
NA TRBD2 TRBJ2-5 TRBV27 CASGWAGEETQYF TGTGCCAGCGGCTGGGCGGGAGAGGAGACCCAGTACTTC
few TRBD2 TRBJ2-1 TRBV2 CASTPFSSSGKEQFF TGTGCCAGCACCCCATTCTCGAGCAGCGGGAAGGAGCAGTTCTTC
NA NA TRBJ2-5 TRBV6-1 CASRTTEETQYF TGTGCCAGCAGGACGACAGAAGAGACCCAGTACTTC
NA TRBD2 TRBJ2-1 TRBV23-1 CASSPGRTSGSTYNEQFF TGCGCCAGCAGCCCGGGGAGGACTAGCGGGAGTACCTACAATGAGCAGTTCTTC